Below, one T cell receptor (beta chain) is given with its context. No cognate antigen has been identified for it. Base qualities are missing; no much larger clone stands one base away. V lost 3 bases and J lost 5 bases, and the count of bases not matched to a germline gene is 11. From the germline V gene, CDR1 is SGHRS and CDR2 is YFSETQ. The cysteine opens and the phenylalanine closes a CDR3 of 16 amino acids. The DNA shown is the 48-base CDR3, in frame from base 1. The immunoSEQ Assay, a bias-controlled multiplex PCR, was used to amplify TCRbeta CDR3 regions from genomic DNA. Per the source publication's procedure: The number of nucleated cells in each sample was estimated from the amplification of reference gene primers within the assay. To quantify the absolute abundance of each unique TCRbeta CDR3 rearrangement, sequence reads were collapsed and filtered. For each sample, productive Simpson clonality was calculated by taking the square root of Simpson's diversity index across productive rearrangements. TCRdb mirrors the immuneACCESS table, restricted to in-frame sequences. Some clones are absent from its copies; in checked studies, under half trace to an unresolved V gene, and the reason for the others is unknown. Clonal size and the V and J genes are those of that table, whereas D and trimming came from the DNA. This sample gives under 200,000 clones in total; just over 85% of them show up just once. The leading ten clones occupy 5.5% to 7% of the sample.

These data originate in a study of blood T cell repertoires in COVID-19 (dated by TCRdb to 2019 to 2021). At the level of the whole study: Samples from collaborators originated in the United States, Italy and Spain and spanned both the acute and convalescent phases of COVID-19. The prospective study material was composed of cDNA or gDNA derived from T cells, B-cell-depleted T cells, or PBMCs. The sample metadata nearly always contained a de-identified subject ID, COVID-19 status, age in years and sex. Subjects who had been exposed to COVID-19, were actively infected with it, or had recovered from it provided the deeply sampled blood TCRbeta repertoires that made up the dataset. Where available, HLA class I and class II types were obtained from metadata supplied by the sample provider rather than from assay-based typing. A freely available public database, intended as a resource for researchers studying the immune response to SARS-CoV-2, is where the repertoires were released. The samples were drawn from two sources: the first 160 participants of the ongoing ImmuneRACE study, and 1,200 or so subjects contributed by 6 global collaborators. The paper as a whole reports these results and caveats: How much clinical and demographic metadata was included differed by source and by participant, and the metadata was provided uncurated.

Collaborating institutions collected whole blood in K2EDTA tubes following their own protocols. For TCRbeta analysis, collaborator samples were shipped as frozen whole blood, as isolated PBMCs, or as DNA extracted from either sample type. The rearranged chain carries TRBV5-1 and TRBJ2-5; 9 junctional bases match TRBD1. The sequenced material came from peripheral blood. This sequence was found in a man between 45 and 60 years old with active or convalescent COVID-19. The CDR3 corresponds to CASSSKTGGRSETQYF. The bases are TGCGCCAGCAGCTCCAAAACAGGGGGCAGGTCGGAGACCCAGTACTTC.